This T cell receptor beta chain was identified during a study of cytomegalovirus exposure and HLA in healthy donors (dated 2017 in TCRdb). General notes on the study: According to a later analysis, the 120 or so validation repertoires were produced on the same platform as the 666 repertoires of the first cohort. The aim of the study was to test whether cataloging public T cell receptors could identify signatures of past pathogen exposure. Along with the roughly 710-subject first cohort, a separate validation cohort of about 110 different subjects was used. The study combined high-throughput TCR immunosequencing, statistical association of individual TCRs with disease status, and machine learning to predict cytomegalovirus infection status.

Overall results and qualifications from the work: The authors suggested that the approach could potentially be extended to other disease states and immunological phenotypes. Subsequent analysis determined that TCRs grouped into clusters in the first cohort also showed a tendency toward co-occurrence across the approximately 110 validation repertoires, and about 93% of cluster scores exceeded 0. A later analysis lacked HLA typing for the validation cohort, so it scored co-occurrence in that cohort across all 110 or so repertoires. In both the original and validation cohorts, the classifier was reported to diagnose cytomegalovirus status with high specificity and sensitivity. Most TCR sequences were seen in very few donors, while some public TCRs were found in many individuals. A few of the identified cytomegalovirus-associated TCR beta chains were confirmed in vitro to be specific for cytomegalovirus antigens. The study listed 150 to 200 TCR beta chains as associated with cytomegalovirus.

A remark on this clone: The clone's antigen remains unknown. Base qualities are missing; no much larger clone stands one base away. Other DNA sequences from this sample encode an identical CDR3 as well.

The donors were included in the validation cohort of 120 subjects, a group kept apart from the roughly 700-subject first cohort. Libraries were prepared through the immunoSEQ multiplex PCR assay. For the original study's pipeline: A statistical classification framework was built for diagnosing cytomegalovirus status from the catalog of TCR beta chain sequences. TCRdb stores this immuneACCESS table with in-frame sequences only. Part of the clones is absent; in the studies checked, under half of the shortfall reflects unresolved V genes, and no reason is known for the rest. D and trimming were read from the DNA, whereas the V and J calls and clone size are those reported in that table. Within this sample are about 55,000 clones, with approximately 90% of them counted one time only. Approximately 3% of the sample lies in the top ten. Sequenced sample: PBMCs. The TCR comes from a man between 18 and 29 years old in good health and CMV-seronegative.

The CDR3 has the sequence CASSLGQNYGYTF. Here is the DNA: TGTGCCAGCAGCTTAGGACAAAACTATGGCTACACCTTC. This chain joins TRBV7-9 to TRBJ1-2; the D gene assignment is ambiguous. According to the germline V gene (reference sequence), CDR1 reads SEHNR and CDR2 reads FQNEAQ. Taken from cysteine to phenylalanine, the CDR3 has 13 residues. Here the CDR3 DNA is all that survives: 39 bases in frame from base 1. The junction carries 5 bases between V and J, which are trimmed by 1 base and 2 bases respectively.